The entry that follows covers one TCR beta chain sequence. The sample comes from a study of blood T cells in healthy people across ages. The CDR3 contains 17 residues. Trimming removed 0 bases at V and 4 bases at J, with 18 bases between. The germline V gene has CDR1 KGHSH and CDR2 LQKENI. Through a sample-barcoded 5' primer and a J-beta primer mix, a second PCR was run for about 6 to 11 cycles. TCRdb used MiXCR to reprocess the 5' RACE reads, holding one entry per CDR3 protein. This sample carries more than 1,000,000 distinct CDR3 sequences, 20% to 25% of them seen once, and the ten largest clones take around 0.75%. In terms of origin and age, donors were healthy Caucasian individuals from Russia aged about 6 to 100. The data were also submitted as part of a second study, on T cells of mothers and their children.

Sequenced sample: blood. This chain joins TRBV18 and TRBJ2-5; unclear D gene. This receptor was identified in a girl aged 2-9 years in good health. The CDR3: CASSPPQQGSFGETQYF. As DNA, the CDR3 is TGTGCCAGCTCACCACCGCAACAAGGCTCCTTTGGAGAGACCCAGTACTTC.